The source of this TCR beta chain is a study of human T cells and chemical hapten exposure. Study at large: Per-sample TCR yields varied mainly from small pooled library volume differences.

TCRdb re-called the RACE reads with MiXCR, one entry per CDR3 protein. The sample has more than 250,000 distinct CDR3 sequences, about 9% seen once. Study outcomes and limitations: Donors were affected by alopecia, so their immune reaction might vary from that of healthy individuals.

Time point of the sample: pre-sensitization, week 0. The treatment here: therapeutic diphenylcyclopropenone sensitization with weekly scalp DPC. Participating donors were patients with alopecia, aged 18 to 70 years, considered appropriate candidates for DPC. The authors' total RNA extraction used unfractionated whole blood. As regards this clonotype: Its antigen is still unknown.

There are 13 residues in the CDR3. With 3 bases removed from V and 3 bases from J, the gap between germline ends came to 9 bases. Germline lookup yields CDR1 SGHTA and CDR2 FQGNSA. This rearrangement joins TRBV7-2 to TRBJ2-7; D gene ambiguous. This clonotype originated in a woman aged 40 to 55 with alopecia areata. Some clones in this sample may be carry-over from other donors' samples. Material: whole blood, obtained in connection with sensitization to the hapten diphenylcyclopropenone (DPC). DNA for the CDR3: TGTGCCAGCAGCTTCGGCGACGGCTACGAGCAGTACTTC. As protein: CASSFGDGYEQYF. The full variable domain, completed using reference TRBV7-2 and TRBJ2-7, is GAGVSQSPSNKVTEKGKDVELRCDPISGHTALYWYRQSLGQGLEFLIYFQGNSAPDKSGLPSDRFSAERTGGSVSTLTIQRTQQEDSAVYLCASSFGDGYEQYFGPGTRLTVT.